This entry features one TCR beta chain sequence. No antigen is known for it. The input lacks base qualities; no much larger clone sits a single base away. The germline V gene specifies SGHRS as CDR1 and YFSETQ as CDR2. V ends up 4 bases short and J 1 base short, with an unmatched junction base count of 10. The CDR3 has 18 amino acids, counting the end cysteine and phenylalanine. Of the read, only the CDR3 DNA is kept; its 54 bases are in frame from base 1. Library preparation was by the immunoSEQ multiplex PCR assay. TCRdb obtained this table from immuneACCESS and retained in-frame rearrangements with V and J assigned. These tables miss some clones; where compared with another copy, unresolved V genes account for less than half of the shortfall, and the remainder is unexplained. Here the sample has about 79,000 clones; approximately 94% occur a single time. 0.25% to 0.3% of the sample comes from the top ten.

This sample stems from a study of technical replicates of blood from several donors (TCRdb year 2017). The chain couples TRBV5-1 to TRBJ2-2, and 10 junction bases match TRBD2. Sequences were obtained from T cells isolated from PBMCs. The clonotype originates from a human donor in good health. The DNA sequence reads TGCGCCAGCAGCGGTCTAGCGGGGGTCGTTATGAACACCGGGGAGCTGTTTTTT. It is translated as CASSGLAGVVMNTGELFF.